This T cell receptor (beta chain) was found in a study of blood T cell repertoires in COVID-19. Germline V gives CDR1 SGHKS, CDR2 YYEKEE (reference sequence). J gave up 6 bases and V 4 bases, and 6 bases lay outside the gene matches. The CDR3 contains 15 residues. Profiled with immunoSEQ multiplex PCR; TCRdb holds only in-frame clones, not every one. The profile shows a few hundred thousand clones, more than 75% of them singletons. This TCR came from a man aged 55 to 69 with acute or convalescent COVID-19. Sequencing was done on a sample of peripheral blood. This chain uses TRBV5-5 with TRBJ1-6; 8 bases match TRBD1. CDR3 residues: CASSIPTGVNSPLHF. DNA for the CDR3: TGTGCCAGCAGCATCCCGACAGGGGTTAATTCACCCCTCCACTTT.